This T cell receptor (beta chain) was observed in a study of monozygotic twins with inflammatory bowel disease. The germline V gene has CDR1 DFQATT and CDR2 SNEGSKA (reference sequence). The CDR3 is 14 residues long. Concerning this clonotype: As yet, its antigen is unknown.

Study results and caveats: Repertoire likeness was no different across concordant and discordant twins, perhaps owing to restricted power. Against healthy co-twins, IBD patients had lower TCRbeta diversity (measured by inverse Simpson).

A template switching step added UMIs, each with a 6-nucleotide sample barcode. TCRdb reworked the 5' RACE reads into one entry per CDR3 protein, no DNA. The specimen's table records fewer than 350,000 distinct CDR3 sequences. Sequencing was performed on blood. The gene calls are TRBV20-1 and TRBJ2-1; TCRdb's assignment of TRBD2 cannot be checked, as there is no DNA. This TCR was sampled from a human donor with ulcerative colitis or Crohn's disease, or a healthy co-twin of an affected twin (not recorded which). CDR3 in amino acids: CSAKILRARYEQFF.